This T cell receptor (beta chain) was observed in a study of CD8 T cells in Susac syndrome. Reverse transcription of about 0.45 to 1 ug RNA was performed with random hexamers. One entry per CDR3 protein results from TCRdb running MiXCR on the immunoSEQ multiplex PCR reads. The sample contains 160,000 or so distinct CDR3 sequences, 90% to 95% of which appear only once. Note on this clonotype: Its antigen is unidentified.

High-throughput TCR beta sequencing covered peripheral CD8+ and CD4+ T cells. The CD8+ and CD4+ T cells were negatively isolated, with the TEMRA cells enriched by FACS. Unmatched junction bases numbered 7, after V lost 5 bases and J lost 4 bases. The germline V gene has CDR1 SEHNR and CDR2 FQNEAQ (reference sequence). This CDR3 is 14 amino acids long. Study conclusions and caveats: As acknowledged by the study, its TCR sequencing and HLA analysis included a relatively small number of individuals.

Sequencing input: CD8+ T cells from PBMCs. The V gene is TRBV7-9, the J gene TRBJ2-5; 7 nucleotides line up with TRBD1. This receptor was taken from a human donor with multiple sclerosis. This chain's CDR3 is CASSLRQGLETQYF. Here the CDR3 DNA reads TGTGCCAGCAGCCTCAGACAGGGATTAGAGACCCAGTACTTC.